This TCR beta chain was retrieved from a study of CD8 T cells in Susac syndrome. Reverse transcription of roughly 0.5 to 1 ug RNA was performed with random hexamers. TCRdb re-called the immunoSEQ multiplex PCR reads through MiXCR, storing one row per CDR3 protein. The sample has about 70,000 distinct CDR3 sequences, about 95% seen once. V was clipped by 1 base and J by 3 bases, with 13 bases between them. The CDR3 spans 16 residues. Germline V gene sequence: CDR1 SGHTA, CDR2 FQGNSA. This clonotype was sampled from a human donor in good health. The sample consisted of CD8+ T cells from PBMCs. The chain recombines TRBV7-2 with TRBJ1-3; possible D gene TRBD1, 5 bases. The CDR3 DNA follows: TGTGCCAGCAGCTTAGAAAGGGGTCTCGATGGAAACACCATATATTTT. Its translation: CASSLERGLDGNTIYF.